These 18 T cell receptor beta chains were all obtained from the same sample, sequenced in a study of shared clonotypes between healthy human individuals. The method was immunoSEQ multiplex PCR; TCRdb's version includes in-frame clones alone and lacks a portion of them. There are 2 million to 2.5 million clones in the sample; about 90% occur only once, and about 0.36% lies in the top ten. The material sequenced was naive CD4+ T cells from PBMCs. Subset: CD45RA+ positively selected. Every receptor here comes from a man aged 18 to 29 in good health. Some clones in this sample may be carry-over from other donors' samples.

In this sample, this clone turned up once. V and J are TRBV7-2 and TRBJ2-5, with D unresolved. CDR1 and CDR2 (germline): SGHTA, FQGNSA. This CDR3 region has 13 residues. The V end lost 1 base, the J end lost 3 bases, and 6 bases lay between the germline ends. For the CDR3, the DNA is TGTGCCAGCAGCTTAGGTAAAGAAGAGACCCAGTACTTC. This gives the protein CASSLGKEETQYF.

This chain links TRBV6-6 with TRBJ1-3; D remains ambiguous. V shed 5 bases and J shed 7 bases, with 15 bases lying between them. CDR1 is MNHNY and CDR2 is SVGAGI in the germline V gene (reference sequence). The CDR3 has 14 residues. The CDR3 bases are TGTGCCAGCAGTGCCCACCCGGGGTACAACACCATATATTTT. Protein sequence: CASSAHPGYNTIYF.

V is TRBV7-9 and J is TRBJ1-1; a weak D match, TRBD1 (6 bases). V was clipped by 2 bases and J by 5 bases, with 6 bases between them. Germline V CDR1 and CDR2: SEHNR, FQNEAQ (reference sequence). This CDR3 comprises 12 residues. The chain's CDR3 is CASSLTGTEAFF. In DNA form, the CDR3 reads TGTGCCAGCAGCTTAACAGGGACTGAAGCTTTCTTT.

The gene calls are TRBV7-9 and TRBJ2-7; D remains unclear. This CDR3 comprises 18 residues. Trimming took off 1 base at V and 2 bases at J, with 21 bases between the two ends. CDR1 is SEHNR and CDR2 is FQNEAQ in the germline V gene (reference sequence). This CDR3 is CASSLEVEPIFIPYEQYF. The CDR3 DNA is TGTGCCAGCAGCTTAGAAGTGGAACCGATTTTCATCCCCTACGAGCAGTACTTC.

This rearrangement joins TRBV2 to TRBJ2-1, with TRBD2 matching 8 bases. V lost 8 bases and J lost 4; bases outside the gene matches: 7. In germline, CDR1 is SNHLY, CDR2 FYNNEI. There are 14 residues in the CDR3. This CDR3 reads CASRPLAAYNEQFF. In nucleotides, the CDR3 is TGTGCCAGCCGTCCACTAGCGGCGTACAATGAGCAGTTCTTC.

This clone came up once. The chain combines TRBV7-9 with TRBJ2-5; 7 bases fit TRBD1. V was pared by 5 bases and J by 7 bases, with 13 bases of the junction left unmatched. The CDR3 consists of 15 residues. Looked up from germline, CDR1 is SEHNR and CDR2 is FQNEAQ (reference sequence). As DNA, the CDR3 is TGTGCCAGCAGCCCCACCGCAACAGGGGAAGGGACCCAGTACTTC. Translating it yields CASSPTATGEGTQYF.

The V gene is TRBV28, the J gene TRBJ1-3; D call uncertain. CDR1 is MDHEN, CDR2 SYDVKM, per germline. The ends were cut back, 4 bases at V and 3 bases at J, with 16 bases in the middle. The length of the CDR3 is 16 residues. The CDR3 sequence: CASSSPPGRRGNTIYF. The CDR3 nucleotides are TGTGCCAGCAGTTCCCCCCCGGGAAGACGTGGAAACACCATATATTTT.

CDR3 nucleotide sequence: TGCAGCGCCGTACGGACCCAGGGTTGGGAGACCCAGTACTTC. It yields the protein CSAVRTQGWETQYF. The chain is built from TRBV29-1 and TRBJ2-5, with D perhaps matching TRBD1 (5 bases). Trimming took off 7 bases at V and 5 bases at J, with 20 bases between the two ends. This CDR3 region has 14 residues. Looked up from germline, CDR1 is SQVTM and CDR2 is ANQGSEA.

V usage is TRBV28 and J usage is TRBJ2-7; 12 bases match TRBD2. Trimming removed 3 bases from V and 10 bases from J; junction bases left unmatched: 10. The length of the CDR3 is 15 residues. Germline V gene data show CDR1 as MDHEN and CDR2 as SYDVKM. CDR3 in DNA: TGTGCCAGCAGTTTGGCCGGGACTAGCGGGTACGGACAGTACTTC. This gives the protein CASSLAGTSGYGQYF.

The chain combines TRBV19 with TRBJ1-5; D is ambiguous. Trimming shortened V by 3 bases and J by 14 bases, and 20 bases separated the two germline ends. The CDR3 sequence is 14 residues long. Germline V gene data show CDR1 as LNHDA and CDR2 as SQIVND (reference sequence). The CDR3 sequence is CASSIISVGSIEHF. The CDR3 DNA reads TGTGCCAGTAGTATTATTTCGGTAGGGTCGATAGAGCATTTT.

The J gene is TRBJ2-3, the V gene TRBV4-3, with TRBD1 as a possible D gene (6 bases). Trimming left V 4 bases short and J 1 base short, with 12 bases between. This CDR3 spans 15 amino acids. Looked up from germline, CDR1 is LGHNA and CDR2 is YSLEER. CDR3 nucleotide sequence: TGCGCCAGCAGCCGAAGCCAGGGGCGCACAGATACGCAGTATTTT. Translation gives CASSRSQGRTDTQYF.

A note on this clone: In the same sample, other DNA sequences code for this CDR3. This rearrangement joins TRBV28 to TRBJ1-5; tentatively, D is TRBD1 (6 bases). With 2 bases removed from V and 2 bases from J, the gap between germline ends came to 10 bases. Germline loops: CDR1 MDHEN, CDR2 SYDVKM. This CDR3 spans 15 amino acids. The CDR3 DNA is TGTGCCAGCAGTTTAAAGGGGGGCGGCAATCAGCCCCAGCATTTT. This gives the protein CASSLKGGGNQPQHF.

This CDR3 reads CASSSLSPGSDYEQYF. CDR3 in DNA: TGTGCCAGCAGTTCACTAAGCCCGGGATCTGACTACGAGCAGTACTTC. The rearrangement joins TRBV28 to TRBJ2-7; D possibly corresponds to TRBD2 (5 bases). Germline V CDR1 and CDR2: MDHEN, SYDVKM. The V gene lost 4 bases and the J gene lost 3 bases, with 19 bases spanning the gap. The length of the CDR3 is 16 residues.

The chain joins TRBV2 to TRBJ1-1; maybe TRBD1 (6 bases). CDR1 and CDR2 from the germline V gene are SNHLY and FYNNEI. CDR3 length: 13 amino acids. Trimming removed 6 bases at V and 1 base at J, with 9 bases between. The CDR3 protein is CASRTDRNTEAFF. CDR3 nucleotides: TGTGCCAGCAGGACGGACAGGAACACTGAAGCTTTCTTT.

Here the CDR3 DNA reads TGTGCCAGCAGCTTGTACGGGGGAGGGCCTGGTTACGAGCAGTACTTC. It is translated as CASSLYGGGPGYEQYF. This chain uses TRBV5-5 with TRBJ2-7; TRBD2 aligns across 7 bases. Unmatched junction bases numbered 11, after V lost 1 base and J lost 4 bases. The CDR3 is 16 residues long. The V gene's germline CDR1 is SGHKS and CDR2 YYEKEE (reference sequence).

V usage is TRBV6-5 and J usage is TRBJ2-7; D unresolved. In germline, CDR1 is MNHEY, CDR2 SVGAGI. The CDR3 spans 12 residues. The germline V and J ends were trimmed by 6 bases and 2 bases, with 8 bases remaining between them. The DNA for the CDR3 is TGTGCCAGCAGGAGCGCGGCCTACGAGCAGTACTTC. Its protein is CASRSAAYEQYF.

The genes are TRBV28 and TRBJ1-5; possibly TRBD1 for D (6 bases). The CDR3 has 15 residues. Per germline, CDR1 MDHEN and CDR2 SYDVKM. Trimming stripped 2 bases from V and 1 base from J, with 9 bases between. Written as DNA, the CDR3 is TGTGCCAGCAGTTTAAACAGGGTAAGCAATCAGCCCCAGCATTTT. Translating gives CASSLNRVSNQPQHF. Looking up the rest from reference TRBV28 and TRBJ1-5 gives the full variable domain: DVKVTQSSRYLVKRTGEKVFLECVQDMDHENMFWYRQDPGLGLRLIYFSYDVKMKEKGDIPEGYSVSREKKERFSLILESASTNQTSMYLCASSLNRVSNQPQHFGDGTRLSIL.

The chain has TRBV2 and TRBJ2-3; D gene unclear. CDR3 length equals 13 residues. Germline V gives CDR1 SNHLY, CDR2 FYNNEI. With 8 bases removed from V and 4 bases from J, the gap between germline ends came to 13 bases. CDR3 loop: CASVVYIADTQYF. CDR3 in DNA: TGTGCCAGCGTCGTTTATATCGCAGATACGCAGTATTTT.